The rows below give T cell receptor beta chains drawn from one sample of a study of Graves' ophthalmopathy and Graves' hyperthyroidism. One entry per CDR3 protein, called by TCRdb with MiXCR from the multiplex PCR reads. The sample has 680,000 or so distinct CDR3 sequences; roughly 20% are singletons. The sequenced material came from peripheral blood. The receptors come from a woman between 18 and 30 years old with stable Graves' hyperthyroidism. Some clones in this sample may be carry-over from other donors' samples. CDR3s include the opening cysteine and the closing phenylalanine or tryptophan. D genes are given only for firm matches. Not all rows give a size; the values are once, few, many and, for expanded clones, a class.

j_gene	v_gene	len	abundance	d_gene	CDR3aa	CDR3nt
TRBJ2-7	TRBV20-1	12	.	TRBD2	CSARQLGGRLYF	TGCAGTGCTCGCCAACTTGGCGGGAGGTTGTACTTC
TRBJ2-2	TRBV11-1	16	many	TRBD2	CASSLRRLASTGELFF	TGTGCCAGCAGCTTAAGACGACTAGCCAGTACCGGGGAGCTGTTTTTT
TRBJ2-7	TRBV6-1	13	many	.	CASSRDALYEQYF	TGTGCCAGCTCCAGGGACGCGCTATACGAGCAGTACTTC
TRBJ2-2	TRBV2	19	few	TRBD2	CASSEVTRGGLSFTGELFF	TGTGCCAGCAGTGAAGTAACCCGCGGGGGGCTCTCTTTCACCGGGGAGCTGTTTTTT
TRBJ1-2	TRBV25-1	13	many	.	CASSENVGDGYTF	TGTGCCAGCAGCGAAAACGTCGGGGATGGCTACACCTTC
TRBJ2-4	TRBV6-5	17	.	TRBD1	CASSYWTGGIAKNIQYF	TGTGCCAGCAGTTACTGGACAGGGGGTATAGCCAAAAACATTCAGTACTTC
TRBJ2-2	TRBV2	15	many	TRBD1	CASQGQGGNTGELFF	TGTGCCAGCCAAGGACAGGGGGGGAACACCGGGGAGCTGTTTTTT
TRBJ2-5	TRBV6-5	18	many	TRBD2	CASRRGTSGGSIPETQYF	TGTGCCAGCAGGAGAGGGACTAGCGGGGGGTCGATTCCAGAGACCCAGTACTTC
TRBJ2-5	TRBV28	18	many	.	CASSFPLGRGGGSETQYF	TGTGCCAGCAGTTTCCCTTTGGGGAGAGGGGGGGGGTCGGAGACCCAGTACTTC
TRBJ2-3	TRBV30	17	few	.	CAWSVGVRGGVSDTQYF	TGTGCCTGGAGTGTGGGAGTGCGGGGTGGGGTGTCGGATACGCAGTATTTT
TRBJ2-2	TRBV29-1	14	few	.	CSVGSGPNTGELFF	TGCAGCGTTGGTTCTGGTCCGAACACCGGGGAGCTGTTTTTT
TRBJ2-7	TRBV6-5	16	many	TRBD1	CASSYIWTGGSGEQYF	TGTGCCAGCAGTTACATTTGGACAGGGGGCTCAGGCGAGCAGTACTTC
TRBJ2-7	TRBV6-6	12	many	TRBD1	CASDRAWNEQYF	TGTGCCAGCGACAGGGCGTGGAACGAGCAGTACTTC
TRBJ2-5	TRBV6-5	14	.	.	CASSYSWAGETQYF	TGTGCCAGCAGTTACTCTTGGGCGGGGGAGACCCAGTACTTC
TRBJ2-2	TRBV9	13	many	.	CASSVEDTGELFF	TGTGCCAGCAGCGTCGAGGACACCGGGGAGCTGTTTTTT
TRBJ1-6	TRBV9	13	.	.	CASSPQDNSPLHF	TGTGCCAGCAGCCCGCAAGATAATTCACCCCTCCACTTT
TRBJ1-1	TRBV12-3/TRBV12-4	14	many	.	CASSLNSGYTEAFF	TGTGCCAGCAGTTTAAATTCCGGGTACACTGAAGCTTTCTTT
TRBJ1-1	TRBV12-3/TRBV12-4	14	many	.	CASSLRGRSTEAFF	TGTGCCAGCAGTTTACGGGGGAGGTCCACTGAAGCTTTCTTT
TRBJ2-2	TRBV19	17	.	TRBD2	CASSILRSGGNTGELFF	TGTGCCAGTAGTATCCTGCGGAGCGGGGGTAACACCGGGGAGCTGTTTTTT
TRBJ1-5	TRBV6-1	11	.	.	CASSEEKPQHF	TGTGCCAGCAGTGAGGAAAAACCCCAGCATTTT
TRBJ1-6	TRBV29-1	17	.	.	CSVEAERHPPANSPLHF	TGCAGCGTTGAAGCCGAGAGACACCCTCCCGCTAATTCACCCCTCCACTTT
TRBJ2-7	TRBV6-2/TRBV6-3	16	.	TRBD1	CASSGIGQASSYEQYF	TGTGCCAGCAGTGGCATAGGACAGGCATCCTCCTACGAGCAGTACTTC
TRBJ2-7	TRBV11-1	16	many	TRBD2	CASSLVGTSGTYEQYF	TGTGCCAGCAGCTTAGTAGGGACTAGCGGAACCTACGAGCAGTACTTC
TRBJ1-6	TRBV20-1	17	many	.	CSARDRAGGAYNSPLHF	TGCAGTGCTAGGGATCGGGCTGGAGGGGCATATAATTCACCCCTCCACTTT
TRBJ1-4	TRBV6-2/TRBV6-3	14	few	.	CASSAGTVDEKLFF	TGTGCCAGCAGTGCCGGGACCGTGGATGAAAAACTGTTTTTT
TRBJ2-5	TRBV28	17	few	.	CASSSGLRKTRQETQYF	TGTGCCAGCAGCTCCGGGCTCCGGAAGACCAGACAAGAGACCCAGTACTTC
TRBJ1-1	TRBV30	12	few	.	CAWSRPGTAAFF	TGTGCCTGGAGTCGTCCAGGGACGGCGGCTTTCTTT
TRBJ1-1	TRBV6-2/TRBV6-3	14	.	.	CASSYDRPNTEAFF	TGTGCCAGCAGTTACGACAGGCCCAACACTGAAGCTTTCTTT
TRBJ2-7	TRBV30	13	.	.	CAWSPFRAYEQYF	TGTGCCTGGAGTCCCTTTAGGGCTTACGAGCAGTACTTC
TRBJ2-7	TRBV7-2	13	many	.	CASSLVPEGEQYF	TGTGCCAGCAGCTTGGTTCCGGAGGGCGAGCAGTACTTC
TRBJ1-1	TRBV12-3/TRBV12-4	15	many	.	CASSRSGTYNTEAFF	TGTGCCAGCAGTCGATCTGGGACATATAACACTGAAGCTTTCTTT
TRBJ1-1	TRBV20-1	15	many	.	CSARDPRTENTEAFF	TGCAGTGCTAGAGATCCCCGGACTGAGAACACTGAAGCTTTCTTT
TRBJ1-1	TRBV3-1	14	many	.	CASSQVGGNTEAFF	TGTGCCAGCAGCCAAGTCGGAGGGAACACTGAAGCTTTCTTT
TRBJ2-7	TRBV12-3/TRBV12-4	13	.	.	CASSPMVEYEQYF	TGTGCCAGCAGTCCCATGGTGGAGTACGAGCAGTACTTC
TRBJ2-7	TRBV6-5	13	many	.	CASSYGHHYEQYF	TGTGCCAGCAGTTACGGACACCACTACGAGCAGTACTTC
TRBJ1-2	TRBV6-5	14	few	.	CASSYAPTNYGYTF	TGTGCCAGCAGTTACGCACCCACTAACTATGGCTACACCTTC
TRBJ2-7	TRBV2	12	.	.	CASKEAAYEQYF	TGTGCCAGCAAAGAGGCAGCCTACGAGCAGTACTTC
TRBJ1-1	TRBV6-5	14	many	TRBD1	CASSSPPGTAEAFF	TGTGCCAGCAGTTCACCACCGGGGACAGCTGAAGCTTTCTTT